The 17 T cell receptor beta chains presented below share a single source sample, sequenced in a study of blood T cell repertoires in COVID-19. Measured with immunoSEQ multiplex PCR; TCRdb has only the in-frame clones, and not every one. This sample has around 270,000 clones, with 86% found just once. Sequencing input: peripheral blood. All receptors come from a man aged 35-49 years who had recovered from COVID-19.

The chain links TRBV19 to TRBJ1-5; TRBD1 matches at 9 bases. Germline loops: CDR1 LNHDA, CDR2 SQIVND (reference sequence). Germline trimming cut 3 bases from V and 1 base from J; bases unmatched to any gene: 7. The CDR3 consists of 17 residues. The CDR3 DNA follows: TGTGCCAGTAGTATCTTAACGGGACAGGGAAGCAATCAGCCCCAGCATTTT. It encodes CASSILTGQGSNQPQHF.

The gene calls are TRBV19 and TRBJ2-1; D is unresolved. CDR3 length: 15 residues. In germline, CDR1 is LNHDA, CDR2 SQIVND (reference sequence). Trimming stripped 7 bases from V and 2 bases from J, with 15 bases between. The CDR3 is CASTPNLATYNEQFF. The CDR3 bases are TGTGCCAGTACTCCGAATCTGGCCACCTACAATGAGCAGTTCTTC.

This clone occurred once. The chain links TRBV4-1 to TRBJ2-1; 12 bases align to TRBD2. Per the germline V gene, CDR1 is MGHRA and CDR2 is YSYEKL. The CDR3 is 16 residues long. V shed 4 bases, J shed 5 bases, and the junction held 6 bases outside the gene matches. The CDR3 DNA reads as TGCGCCAGCAGCCCGCAACTAGCGGGAGGTAACAATGAGCAGTTCTTC. Its translation is CASSPQLAGGNNEQFF.

The chain carries TRBV5-1 and TRBJ2-7, with 10 nucleotides matching TRBD2. Germline V gives CDR1 SGHRS, CDR2 YFSETQ. J gave up 2 bases and V 6 bases, and 14 bases lay outside the gene matches. The CDR3 contains 17 residues. The CDR3 spells CASTTGEGLAETYEQYF. The CDR3 region has the DNA TGCGCCAGCACCACAGGGGAAGGACTAGCGGAAACCTACGAGCAGTACTTC. The variable domain in full, with the rest retrieved from reference TRBV5-1 and TRBJ2-7, is KAGVTQTPRYLIKTRGQQVTLSCSPISGHRSVSWYQQTPGQGLQFLFEYFSETQRNKGNFPGRFSGRQFSNSRSEMNVSTLELGDSALYLCASTTGEGLAETYEQYFGPGTRLTVT.

The CDR3 loop is CASSVGLGSYEQYF. The CDR3 bases are TGTGCCAGCAGCGTAGGGTTAGGGAGCTACGAGCAGTACTTC. This chain links TRBV9 with TRBJ2-7; possibly TRBD2 for D (5 bases). V gave up 0 bases and J gave up 3 bases, with 10 bases separating them. CDR1 and CDR2 from the germline V gene are SGDLS and YYNGEE. The CDR3 contains 14 residues.

The J gene is TRBJ2-5, the V gene TRBV30, with a tentative D call TRBD1 (6 bases). The V end was cut by 0 bases, the J end by 7 bases, with 15 bases between. The CDR3 runs to 14 residues. Germline CDR1 reads GTSNPN; CDR2 reads SVGIG (reference sequence). The DNA of the CDR3 is TGTGCCTGGAGTGTACTGGGTGGGGGCGGGACCCAGTACTTC. This encodes CAWSVLGGGGTQYF.

CDR3 sequence: CSASPLAGPPIGQYF. The CDR3 bases are TGCAGTGCTAGTCCACTAGCGGGGCCCCCCATAGGGCAGTATTTT. The rearrangement joins TRBV20-1 to TRBJ2-3; 10 nucleotides align to TRBD2. CDR1 and CDR2 (germline): DFQATT, SNEGSKA (reference sequence). J was trimmed by 11 bases and V by 3 bases; bases with no gene match: 14. The CDR3 is made up of 15 amino acids.

The V and J genes are TRBV5-1 and TRBJ2-3, with TRBD2 matching 11 bases. Germline CDR1 is SGHRS and CDR2 is YFSETQ. This CDR3 contains 17 residues. Unmatched junction bases numbered 10, after V lost 5 bases and J lost 2 bases. The CDR3 sequence: CASRRLSGGANTDTQYF. CDR3 coding DNA: TGCGCCAGCAGGCGGCTTAGCGGGGGGGCGAACACAGATACGCAGTATTTT.

As to this clone: The same CDR3 is also encoded by other DNA sequences in this sample. The chain carries TRBV5-4 and TRBJ2-2; 10 bases match TRBD2. With V trimmed by 4 bases and J by 2 bases, 11 bases remained unmatched. Germline V gene data show CDR1 as SGHNT and CDR2 as YYREEE (reference sequence). CDR3 length: 18 residues. The CDR3 is CASSRALAGAFNTGELFF. CDR3 nucleotides: TGTGCCAGCAGCAGAGCCCTAGCGGGGGCGTTTAACACCGGGGAGCTGTTTTTT.

The chain combines TRBV2 with TRBJ1-4, with TRBD1 identical over 9 bases. With 6 bases clipped from V and 8 bases from J, the junction kept 13 bases outside the gene matches. The CDR3 contains 16 residues. CDR1 and CDR2 (germline): SNHLY, FYNNEI. The DNA of the CDR3 is TGTGCCAGCAGAACCCAGGGACAGGGTGGTCGGGAAAAACTGTTTTTT. It is translated as CASRTQGQGGREKLFF.

This clone was recorded only once. The chain uses TRBV7-2 and TRBJ2-3, with D perhaps TRBD1 (5 bases). Trimming shortened V by 5 bases and J by 2 bases, and 8 bases separated the two germline ends. The germline V gene has CDR1 SGHTA and CDR2 FQGNSA. The CDR3 spans 13 residues. The CDR3 DNA reads as TGTGCCAGCAGCGTGACAGCCACAGATACGCAGTATTTT. It is translated as CASSVTATDTQYF. The variable domain in full, with the rest retrieved from reference TRBV7-2 and TRBJ2-3, is GAGVSQSPSNKVTEKGKDVELRCDPISGHTALYWYRQSLGQGLEFLIYFQGNSAPDKSGLPSDRFSAERTGGSVSTLTIQRTQQEDSAVYLCASSVTATDTQYFGPGTRLTVL.

The CDR3: CSADRVSGYTF. The CDR3 bases are TGCAGTGCCGACAGGGTGAGCGGCTACACCTTC. The V call is TRBV20-1, the J call TRBJ1-2; 7 bases are shared with TRBD1. CDR3 size: 11 residues. Unmatched junction bases numbered 6, after V lost 6 bases and J lost 8 bases. Germline V gene data show CDR1 as DFQATT and CDR2 as SNEGSKA (reference sequence).

The J gene is TRBJ1-1, the V gene TRBV29-1; 9 bases map to TRBD1. The length of the CDR3 is 11 residues. J was trimmed by 10 bases and V by 6 bases; bases with no gene match: 6. Germline V lookup: CDR1 SQVTM, CDR2 ANQGSEA. The CDR3 DNA reads TGCAGCGTAGTACAGGGGGCGGGAGCTTTCTTT. Its protein is CSVVQGAGAFF.

This chain connects TRBV27 to TRBJ2-3, with D uncertain. This CDR3 is built from 11 residues. The V and J ends lost 8 bases and 7 bases respectively, with 10 bases between them. Germline-derived CDR1 and CDR2 are MNHEY and SMNVEV (reference sequence). The CDR3 DNA reads TGTGCCAGCTTCGACAAATATACGCAGTATTTT. This gives the protein CASFDKYTQYF.

The chain uses TRBV2 and TRBJ2-5; 15 nucleotides align to TRBD2. V was pared by 9 bases and J by 5 bases, with 7 bases of the junction left unmatched. Germline loops: CDR1 SNHLY, CDR2 FYNNEI. The CDR3 runs 15 residues. The CDR3 DNA follows: TGTGCCAGTTCAATTGGACTAGCGGGGGGGGAGACCCAGTACTTC. Translation gives CASSIGLAGGETQYF.

This clone was recorded a few times. The chain uses TRBV14 and TRBJ1-2; a weak D match, TRBD1 (5 bases). V dropped 4 bases and J dropped 3 bases, with 12 bases sitting between them. From germline, CDR1 is SGHDN and CDR2 FVKESK. The length of the CDR3 is 14 residues. CDR3 region: CASSPPGLYYGYTF. DNA of the CDR3: TGTGCCAGCAGCCCCCCAGGGCTTTACTATGGCTACACCTTC.

This clone showed up just a few times. This chain links TRBV24-1 with TRBJ2-2; 10 positions agree with TRBD1. Trimming at V came to 3 bases and at J to 9 bases, leaving 6 bases not matched to a gene. Germline CDR1 KGHDR, CDR2 SFDVKD. The CDR3 has 15 residues. For the CDR3, the DNA is TGTGCCACCAGTGATCCCCGGGACAGGGGAAGGGAGCTGTTTTTT. Translation: CATSDPRDRGRELFF.